This T cell receptor beta chain was sequenced in a study of cytomegalovirus exposure and HLA in healthy donors. The CDR3 extends over 16 amino acids. The germline CDR1 and CDR2 sequences are SGHRS and YFSETQ. Losses at the gene ends were 4 bases for V and 9 bases for J; bases not matched to a gene: 9. As regards this clone: The antigen is unknown.

Broader study findings: Certain sequence variants were highly shared and formed a cluster, and this cluster was likely a sequencing artifact. Indistinguishable V segments such as TRBV6-2 and TRBV6-3 were excluded. There were a few CMV-associated chains whose specificity for CMV antigens was confirmed in vitro.

Primers included in the PCR were 60 Vbeta and 13 Jbeta primers. Here immunoSEQ multiplex PCR was the method, and the copy in TCRdb shows in-frame clones only, minus some. The sample includes about 95,000 clones, about 81% of them seen just once. The chain combines TRBV5-1 with TRBJ2-1, with 14 bases lining up with TRBD2. The clonotype originates from a woman between 35 and 50 years old in good health and CMV-seropositive. The specimen was PBMCs. The CDR3 loop is CASSPGGTSGRIEQFF. The CDR3 region has the DNA TGCGCCAGCAGCCCGGGGGGGACTAGCGGGAGAATTGAGCAGTTCTTC.